This T cell receptor beta chain was sequenced during a study of OX40 agonist ivuxolimab in advanced cancers. CDR3 length equals 15 residues. The V gene's germline CDR1 is SGHTA and CDR2 FQGNSA. Trimming left V 5 bases short and J 3 bases short, with 17 bases between. TCRdb's copy holds only in-frame clones and misses some; the assay was immunoSEQ multiplex PCR. Of 95,000 to 150,000 clones listed, over 75% were seen once; the top ten hold more than 0.45%. The sample here was CD4+ or CD8+ T cells sorted from blood, taken in a trial of the OX40 agonist ivuxolimab. The chain has TRBV7-2 and TRBJ2-7; D call uncertain. The sequence came from an adult with an advanced solid tumor such as melanoma, head and neck, liver or kidney cancer. CDR3: CASSRELNLYYEQYF. For the CDR3, the DNA is TGTGCCAGCAGCCGTGAACTCAATCTTTACTACGAGCAGTACTTC.